This TCR beta chain was sequenced for a study of blood T cell repertoires in COVID-19. Study-level information: The United States, Italy and Spain provided the acute and convalescent COVID-19 samples. Sample material is recorded as cDNA or gDNA derived from T cells, B-cell-depleted T cells, or PBMCs.

The V segment lost 0 bases and the J segment 5 bases; nucleotides outside the gene matches: 9. The germline V gene has CDR1 LGHDT and CDR2 YNNKEL (reference sequence). There are 17 residues in the CDR3. Per the authors' pipeline: Amplifying reference gene primers gave estimates of nucleated cell counts. Here immunoSEQ multiplex PCR was the method, and the copy in TCRdb shows in-frame clones only, minus some. That table gives V, J and clone size, and the DNA gave D and trimming. Among about 85,000 clones listed, roughly 90% were seen once. This clone was counted only a few times. The chain uses TRBV3-1 (or the pseudogene TRBV3-2) and TRBJ2-2; 7 bases map to TRBD2. The sequence was obtained from a woman at least 80 years old with active or convalescent COVID-19. Sequencing was done on a sample of peripheral blood. The CDR3 spells CASSQDPLAERTGELFF. CDR3 bases: TGTGCCAGCAGCCAAGATCCCCTAGCGGAGAGGACCGGGGAGCTGTTTTTT.